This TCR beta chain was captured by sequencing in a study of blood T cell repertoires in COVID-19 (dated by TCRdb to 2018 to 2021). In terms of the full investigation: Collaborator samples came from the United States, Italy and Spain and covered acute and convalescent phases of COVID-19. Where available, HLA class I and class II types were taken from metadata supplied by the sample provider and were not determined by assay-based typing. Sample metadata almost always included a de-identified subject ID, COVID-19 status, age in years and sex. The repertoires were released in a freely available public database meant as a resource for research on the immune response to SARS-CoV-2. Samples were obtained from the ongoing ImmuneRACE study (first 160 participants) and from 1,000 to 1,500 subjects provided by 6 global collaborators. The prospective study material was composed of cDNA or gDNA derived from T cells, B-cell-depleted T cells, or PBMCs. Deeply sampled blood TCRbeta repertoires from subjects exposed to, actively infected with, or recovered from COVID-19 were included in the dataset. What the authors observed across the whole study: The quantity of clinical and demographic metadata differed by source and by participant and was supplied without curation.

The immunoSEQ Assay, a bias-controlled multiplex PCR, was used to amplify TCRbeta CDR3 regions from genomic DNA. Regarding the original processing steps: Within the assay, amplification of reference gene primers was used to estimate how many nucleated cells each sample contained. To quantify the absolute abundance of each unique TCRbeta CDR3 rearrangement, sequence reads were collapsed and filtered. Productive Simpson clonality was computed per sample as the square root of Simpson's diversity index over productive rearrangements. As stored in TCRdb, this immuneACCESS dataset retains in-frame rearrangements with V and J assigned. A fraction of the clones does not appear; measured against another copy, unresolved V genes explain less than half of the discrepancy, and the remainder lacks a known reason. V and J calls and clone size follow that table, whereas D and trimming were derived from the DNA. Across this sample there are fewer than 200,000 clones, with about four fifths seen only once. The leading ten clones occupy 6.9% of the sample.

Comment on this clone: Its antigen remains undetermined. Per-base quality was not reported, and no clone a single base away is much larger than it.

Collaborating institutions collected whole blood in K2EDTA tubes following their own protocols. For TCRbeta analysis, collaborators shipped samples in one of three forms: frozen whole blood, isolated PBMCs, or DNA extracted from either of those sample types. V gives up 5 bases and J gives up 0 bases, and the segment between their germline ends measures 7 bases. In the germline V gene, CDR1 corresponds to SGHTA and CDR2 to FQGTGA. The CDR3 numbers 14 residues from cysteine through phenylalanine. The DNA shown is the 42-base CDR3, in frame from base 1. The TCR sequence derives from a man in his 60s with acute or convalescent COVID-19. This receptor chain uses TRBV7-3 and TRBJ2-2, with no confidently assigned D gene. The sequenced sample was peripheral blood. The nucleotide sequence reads TGTGCCAGCAGCGCCCAGTCGAACACCGGGGAGCTGTTTTTT. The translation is CASSAQSNTGELFF.